Reported below is one T cell receptor beta chain. Its antigen is unknown. This specimen belongs to a study of liver allograft versus peripheral blood T cells. Study-wide context: Recipients' peripheral blood T cell receptor repertoires were compared with those in transplanted livers. Study-wide results and caveats: A difference was reportedly observed between T cell receptor repertoires inside liver allografts and those in peripheral blood.

TCRdb itself ran the reads through MiXCR, one entry per CDR3 protein. The top ten clones hold approximately 1.2% of a sample with some 10,000 distinct CDR3 sequences, approximately 18% of them seen once. This TCR was recovered from a human patient who had a liver transplant. Some T cells may be supplied by the graft donor.

The CDR3: CASSFATSSYNEQFF. The CDR3 DNA reads as TGTGCCAGCAGCTTTGCGACTAGCTCCTACAATGAGCAGTTCTTC. The chain employs TRBV5-4 and TRBJ2-1, with D possibly TRBD2 on 6 matching bases. The germline CDR1 and CDR2 sequences are SGHNT and YYREEE (reference sequence). This CDR3 has 15 amino acids. V was shortened by 2 bases and J by 0 bases, with 9 bases between the two germline ends.